Reported below is one TCR beta chain. Its antigen is as yet unknown. The entry originates in a study of PD-1 blockade in classical Hodgkin lymphoma. Across the whole study: Patients in the cohort were put on intravenous nivolumab, 3 mg/kg every 2 weeks.

Generated by immunoSEQ multiplex PCR, the TCRdb table keeps only in-frame clones and is missing some. The sample lists some 62,000 clones, about nine tenths seen once, with approximately 12% in the top ten. Every one of the patients relapsed after autologous stem cell transplantation (brentuximab vedotin exposure was variable). Best responses fell into complete response, partial response or progressive disease. Study-level results: Compared with healthy donors, newly diagnosed patients reportedly showed lower baseline TCR diversity. The diversity seen at baseline in complete responders resembled that of newly diagnosed patients.

The CDR3 covers 13 residues. The germline gives CDR1 SGHNT, CDR2 YENEEA. Trimming pared 5 bases from V and 4 bases from J, leaving 10 bases between. The sequenced sample was peripheral blood mononuclear cells (PBMCs), obtained at baseline. The TCR originated in a human donor with classical Hodgkin lymphoma. The gene calls are TRBV11-3 and TRBJ2-3, with D uncertain. The CDR3 DNA follows: TGTGCCAGCAGCGTAGTCTCGCCAGATACGCAGTATTTT. The encoded protein is CASSVVSPDTQYF.